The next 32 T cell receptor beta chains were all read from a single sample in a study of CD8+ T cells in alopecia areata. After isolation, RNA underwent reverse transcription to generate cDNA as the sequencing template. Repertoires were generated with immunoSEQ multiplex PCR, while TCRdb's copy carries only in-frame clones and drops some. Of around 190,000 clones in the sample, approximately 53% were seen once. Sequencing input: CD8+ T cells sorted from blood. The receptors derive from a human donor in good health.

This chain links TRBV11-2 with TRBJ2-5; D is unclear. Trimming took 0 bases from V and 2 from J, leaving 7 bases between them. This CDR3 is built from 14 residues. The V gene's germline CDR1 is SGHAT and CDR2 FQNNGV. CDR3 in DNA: TGTGCCAGCAGCTTAGATTGGAAACAAGAGACCCAGTACTTC. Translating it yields CASSLDWKQETQYF.

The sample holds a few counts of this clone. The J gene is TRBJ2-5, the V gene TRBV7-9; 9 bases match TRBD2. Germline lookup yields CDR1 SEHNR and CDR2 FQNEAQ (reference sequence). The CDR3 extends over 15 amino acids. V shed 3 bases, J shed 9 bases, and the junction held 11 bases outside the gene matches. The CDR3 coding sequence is TGTGCCAGCAGCTTTGCACCGGGACTAGCTGAGTCCCAGTACTTC. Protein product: CASSFAPGLAESQYF.

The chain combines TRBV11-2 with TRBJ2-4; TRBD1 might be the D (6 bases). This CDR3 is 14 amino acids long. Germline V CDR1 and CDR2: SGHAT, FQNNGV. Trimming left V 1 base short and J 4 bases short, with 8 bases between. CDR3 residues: CASSLGTEKNIQYF. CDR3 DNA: TGTGCCAGCAGCTTAGGGACAGAGAAAAACATTCAGTACTTC.

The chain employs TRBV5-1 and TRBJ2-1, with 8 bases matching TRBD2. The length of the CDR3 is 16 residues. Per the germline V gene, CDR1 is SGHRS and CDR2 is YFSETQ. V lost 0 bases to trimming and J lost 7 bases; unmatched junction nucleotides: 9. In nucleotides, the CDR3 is TGCGCCAGCAGCTTGGATACGGGGGGGCCCGGGAATGAGCAGTTCTTC. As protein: CASSLDTGGPGNEQFF.

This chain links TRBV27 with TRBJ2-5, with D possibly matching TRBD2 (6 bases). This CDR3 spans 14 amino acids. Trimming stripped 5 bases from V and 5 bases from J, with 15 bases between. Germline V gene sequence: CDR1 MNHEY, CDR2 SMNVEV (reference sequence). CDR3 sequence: CASSRRDSWETQYF. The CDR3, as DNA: TGTGCCAGCAGTAGGCGGGACTCGTGGGAGACCCAGTACTTC.

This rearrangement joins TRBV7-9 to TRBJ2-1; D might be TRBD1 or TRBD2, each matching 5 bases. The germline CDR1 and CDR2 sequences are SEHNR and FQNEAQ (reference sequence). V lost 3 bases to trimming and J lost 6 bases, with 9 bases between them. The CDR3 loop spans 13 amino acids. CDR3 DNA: TGTGCCAGCAGCTTCCCGGGGACCAATGAGCAGTTCTTC. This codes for CASSFPGTNEQFF.

The CDR3 sequence is CASSWGQGAPLHF. In DNA form, the CDR3 reads TGTGCCAGCAGCTGGGGACAGGGCGCGCCCCTCCACTTT. The chain has TRBV5-6 and TRBJ1-6; 9 nucleotides agree with TRBD1. The germline gives CDR1 SGHDT, CDR2 YYEEEE. The CDR3 spans 13 residues. V lost 3 bases to trimming and J lost 13 bases; unmatched junction nucleotides: 5.

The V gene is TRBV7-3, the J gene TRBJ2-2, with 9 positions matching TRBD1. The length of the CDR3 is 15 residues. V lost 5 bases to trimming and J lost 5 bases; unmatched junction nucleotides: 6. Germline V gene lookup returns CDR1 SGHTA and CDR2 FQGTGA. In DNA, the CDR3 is TGTGCCAGCAGCCCGTGGACAGGGGAGACCGGGGAGCTGTTTTTT. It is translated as CASSPWTGETGELFF.

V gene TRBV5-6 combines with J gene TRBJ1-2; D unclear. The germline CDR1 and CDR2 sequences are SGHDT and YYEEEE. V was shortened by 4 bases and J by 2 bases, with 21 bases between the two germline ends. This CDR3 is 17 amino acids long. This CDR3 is CASSATPALDVNYGYTF. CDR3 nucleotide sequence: TGTGCCAGCAGCGCCACCCCAGCCCTGGACGTAAACTATGGCTACACCTTC.

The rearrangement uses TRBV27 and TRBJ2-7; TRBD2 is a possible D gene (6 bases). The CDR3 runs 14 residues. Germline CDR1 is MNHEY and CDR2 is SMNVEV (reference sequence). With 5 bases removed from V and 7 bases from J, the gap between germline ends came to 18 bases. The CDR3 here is CASSPVGQAGEQYF. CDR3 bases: TGTGCCAGCAGTCCAGTGGGTCAGGCGGGAGAGCAGTACTTC.

The CDR3 spells CASSQEGRDTQYF. The CDR3 bases are TGCGCCAGCAGCCAAGAGGGCCGAGATACGCAGTATTTT. The J gene is TRBJ2-3, the V gene TRBV4-1; D unresolved. Trimming left V 0 bases short and J 5 bases short, with 6 bases between. The CDR3 is made up of 13 amino acids. CDR1 and CDR2 (germline): MGHRA, YSYEKL.

CDR3 nucleotides: TGCGCCAGCAGCGGCGGGACTAGCGGGGGATACGAGCAGTACTTC. Encoded protein: CASSGGTSGGYEQYF. The chain recombines TRBV5-1 with TRBJ2-7; 14 bases fit TRBD2. This CDR3 has 15 amino acids. Germline CDR1 and CDR2: SGHRS and YFSETQ. J was trimmed by 4 bases and V by 4 bases; bases with no gene match: 4.

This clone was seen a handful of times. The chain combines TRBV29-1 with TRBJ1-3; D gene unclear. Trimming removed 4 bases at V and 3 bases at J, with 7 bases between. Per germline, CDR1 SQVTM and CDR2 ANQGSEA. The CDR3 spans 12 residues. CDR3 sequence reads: CSVVWDGNTIYF. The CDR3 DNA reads TGCAGCGTTGTTTGGGATGGAAACACCATATATTTT.

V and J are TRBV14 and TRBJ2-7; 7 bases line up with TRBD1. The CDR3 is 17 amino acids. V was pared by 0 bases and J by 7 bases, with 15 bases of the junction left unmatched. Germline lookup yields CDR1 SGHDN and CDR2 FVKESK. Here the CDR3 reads CASSQDSFSGTALEQYF. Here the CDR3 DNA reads TGTGCCAGCAGCCAAGATAGTTTTTCCGGGACAGCCTTGGAGCAGTACTTC.

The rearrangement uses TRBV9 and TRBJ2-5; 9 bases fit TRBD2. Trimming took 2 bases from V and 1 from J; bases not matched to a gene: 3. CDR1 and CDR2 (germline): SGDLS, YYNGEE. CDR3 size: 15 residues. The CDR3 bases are TGTGCCAGCAGCGTGAGCGGGGGGTCCCAAGAGACCCAGTACTTC. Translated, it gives CASSVSGGSQETQYF.

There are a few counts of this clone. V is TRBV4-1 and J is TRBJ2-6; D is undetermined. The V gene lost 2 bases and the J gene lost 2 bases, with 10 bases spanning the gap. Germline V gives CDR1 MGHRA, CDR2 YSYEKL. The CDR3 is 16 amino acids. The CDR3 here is CASSQREGPGANVLTF. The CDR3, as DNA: TGCGCCAGCAGCCAAAGAGAAGGACCTGGGGCCAACGTCCTGACTTTC.

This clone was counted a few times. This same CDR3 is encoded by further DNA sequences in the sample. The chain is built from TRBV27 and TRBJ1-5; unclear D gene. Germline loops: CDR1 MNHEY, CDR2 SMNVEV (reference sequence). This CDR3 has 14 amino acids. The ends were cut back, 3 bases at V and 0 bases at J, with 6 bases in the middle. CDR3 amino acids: CASSLGYSNQPQHF. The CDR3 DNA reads TGTGCCAGCAGTTTGGGGTATAGCAATCAGCCCCAGCATTTT.

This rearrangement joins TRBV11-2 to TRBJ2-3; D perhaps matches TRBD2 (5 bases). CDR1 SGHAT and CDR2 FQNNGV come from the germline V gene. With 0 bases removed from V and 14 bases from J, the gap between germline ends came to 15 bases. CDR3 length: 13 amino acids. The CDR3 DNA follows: TGTGCCAGCAGCTTAGAGGGCAGCGGCCCCCGGTATTTT. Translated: CASSLEGSGPRYF. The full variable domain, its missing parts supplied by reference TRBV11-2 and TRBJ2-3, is EAGVAQSPRYKIIEKRQSVAFWCNPISGHATLYWYQQILGQGPKLLIQFQNNGVVDDSQLPKDRFSAERLKGVDSTLKIQPAKLEDSAVYLCASSLEGSGPRYFGPGTRLTVL.

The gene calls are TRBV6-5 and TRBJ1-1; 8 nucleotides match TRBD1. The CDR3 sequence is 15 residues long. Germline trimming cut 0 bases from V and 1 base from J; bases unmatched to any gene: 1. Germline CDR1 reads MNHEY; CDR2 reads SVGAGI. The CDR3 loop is CASSYSGQANTEAFF. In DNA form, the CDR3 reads TGTGCCAGCAGTTACTCGGGACAGGCGAACACTGAAGCTTTCTTT.

CDR3 nucleotide sequence: TGTGCCACCAGCAAGAGTGGCAGGGGAGCCGCTGGTGGCTACACCTTC. It yields the protein CATSKSGRGAAGGYTF. The V and J genes are TRBV15 and TRBJ1-2; maybe TRBD1 (6 bases). This CDR3 is built from 16 residues. V was cut by 4 bases and J by 7 bases, with 22 bases left in between. CDR1 and CDR2 (germline): LNHNV, YYDKDF (reference sequence).

CDR3 residues: CASSLFLAVPYEQYF. The CDR3 DNA is TGTGCCAGCAGCTTATTCCTGGCGGTTCCTTACGAGCAGTACTTC. The gene calls are TRBV13 and TRBJ2-7; D is unresolved. V lost 2 bases, J lost 4 bases, and 15 bases lay in between. The germline CDR1 and CDR2 sequences are PRHDT and FYEKMQ (reference sequence). The CDR3 has 15 amino acids.

The CDR3, as DNA: TGCAGCGGCGGACAGGGGGAATTCGGGGAGCTGTTTTTT. Residues: CSGGQGEFGELFF. The J gene is TRBJ2-2, the V gene TRBV29-1, with 10 positions matching TRBD1. The length of the CDR3 is 13 residues. Germline lookup yields CDR1 SQVTM and CDR2 ANQGSEA. Germline trimming cut 7 bases from V and 7 bases from J; bases unmatched to any gene: 6.

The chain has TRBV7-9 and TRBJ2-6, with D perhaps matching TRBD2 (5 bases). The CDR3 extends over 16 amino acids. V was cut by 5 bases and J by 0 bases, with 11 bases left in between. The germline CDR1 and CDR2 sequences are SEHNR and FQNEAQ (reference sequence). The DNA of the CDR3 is TGTGCCAGCAGCCAAGGGAGCGGCTCTGGGGCCAACGTCCTGACTTTC. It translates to CASSQGSGSGANVLTF.

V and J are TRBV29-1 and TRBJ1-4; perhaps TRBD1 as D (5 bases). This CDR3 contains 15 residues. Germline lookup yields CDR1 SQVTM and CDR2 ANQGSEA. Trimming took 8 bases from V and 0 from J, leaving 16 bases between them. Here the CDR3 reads CSPSRVLATNEKLFF. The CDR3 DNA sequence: TGCAGCCCAAGCAGGGTACTTGCAACTAATGAAAAACTGTTTTTT.

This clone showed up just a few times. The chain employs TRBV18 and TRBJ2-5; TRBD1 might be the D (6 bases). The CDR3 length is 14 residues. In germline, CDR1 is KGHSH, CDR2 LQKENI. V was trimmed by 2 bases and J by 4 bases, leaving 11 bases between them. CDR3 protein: CASSPEGVRETQYF. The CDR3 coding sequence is TGTGCCAGCTCACCAGAGGGGGTCCGAGAGACCCAGTACTTC.

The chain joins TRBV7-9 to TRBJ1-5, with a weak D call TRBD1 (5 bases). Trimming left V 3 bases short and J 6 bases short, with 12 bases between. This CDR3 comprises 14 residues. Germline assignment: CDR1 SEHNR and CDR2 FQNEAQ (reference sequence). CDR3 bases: TGTGCCAGCAGCTTGTCGGGGGGTGGTCAGCCCCAGCATTTT. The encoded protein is CASSLSGGGQPQHF.

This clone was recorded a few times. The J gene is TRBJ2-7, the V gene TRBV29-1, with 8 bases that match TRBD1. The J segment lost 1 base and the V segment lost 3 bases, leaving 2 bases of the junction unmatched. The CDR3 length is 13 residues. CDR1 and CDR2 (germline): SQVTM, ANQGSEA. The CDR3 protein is CSVDRQGSYEQYF. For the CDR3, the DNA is TGCAGCGTTGACCGACAGGGGTCCTACGAGCAGTACTTC.

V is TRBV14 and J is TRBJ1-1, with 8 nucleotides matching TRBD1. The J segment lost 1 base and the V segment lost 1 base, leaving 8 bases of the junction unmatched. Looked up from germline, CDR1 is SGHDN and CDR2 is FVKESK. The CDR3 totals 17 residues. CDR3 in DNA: TGTGCCAGCAGCCAAGGAGCCCTGGGACAGGCGAACACTGAAGCTTTCTTT. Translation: CASSQGALGQANTEAFF.

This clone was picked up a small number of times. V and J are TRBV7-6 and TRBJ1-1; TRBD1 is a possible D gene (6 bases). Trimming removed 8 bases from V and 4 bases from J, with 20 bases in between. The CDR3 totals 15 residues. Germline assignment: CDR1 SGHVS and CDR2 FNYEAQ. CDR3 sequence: CASLRQGPGSTEAFF. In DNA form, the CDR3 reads TGTGCCAGCCTCAGGCAGGGGCCGGGGAGCACTGAAGCTTTCTTT.

The CDR3 reads CASSSPGEPDTQYF. The CDR3 region has the DNA TGTGCCAGCAGCTCCCCCGGGGAGCCAGATACGCAGTATTTT. V and J are TRBV7-9 and TRBJ2-3; tentative D call: TRBD2 (5 bases). The CDR3 is 14 amino acids. The germline V gene encodes CDR1 SEHNR and CDR2 FQNEAQ (reference sequence). V gave up 4 bases and J gave up 4 bases, with 12 bases separating them.

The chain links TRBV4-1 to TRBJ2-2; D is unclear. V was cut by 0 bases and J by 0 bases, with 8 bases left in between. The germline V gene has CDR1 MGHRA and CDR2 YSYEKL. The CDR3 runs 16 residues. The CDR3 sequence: CASSQEIQPNTGELFF. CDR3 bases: TGCGCCAGCAGCCAAGAAATCCAACCGAACACCGGGGAGCTGTTTTTT.

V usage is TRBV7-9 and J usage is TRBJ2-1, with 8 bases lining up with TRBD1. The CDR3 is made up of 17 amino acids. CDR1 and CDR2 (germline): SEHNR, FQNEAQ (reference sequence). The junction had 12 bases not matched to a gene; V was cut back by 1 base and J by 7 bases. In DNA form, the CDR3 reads TGTGCCAGCAGCTTAGTCATCGGGACAGGTGTGGGGAATGAGCAGTTCTTC. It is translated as CASSLVIGTGVGNEQFF.